This T cell receptor (beta chain) derives from a study of blood T cell repertoires in COVID-19. In the study overall: Italy, Spain and the United States were the sources of the convalescent and acute COVID-19 samples. Sources were T cells, B-cell-depleted T cells, or PBMCs; the material itself was cDNA or gDNA.

Here immunoSEQ multiplex PCR was the method, and the copy in TCRdb shows in-frame clones only, minus some. The sample has under 250,000 clones, around 82% seen once. Participant reports of clinical history set cohort assignment. Individuals in the exposed group had encountered a COVID-19 case within 2 weeks preceding study entry. Sequenced material: PBMCs or T cells enriched from blood (not recorded which). The sequence came from a woman aged 45 to 65 who had been exposed to COVID-19.

The CDR3 is CASRRGGEETQYF. The DNA of the CDR3 is TGTGCCAGTAGAAGAGGGGGGGAAGAGACCCAGTACTTC. The chain combines TRBV19 with TRBJ2-5, with TRBD2 as a possible D gene (7 bases). Trimming shortened V by 6 bases and J by 3 bases, and 11 bases separated the two germline ends. The CDR3 runs 13 residues. The V gene's germline CDR1 is LNHDA and CDR2 SQIVND (reference sequence).